This T cell receptor (beta chain) was captured by sequencing in a study of shared T cell receptors in the human thymus (dated by TCRdb to the early 2020s). Describing the broader study: The study examined how self-reactive, shared T-cell receptor alpha chains are generated in the human thymus.

As for this clone: The specificity of this receptor is unknown. It has no much larger one-base neighbor in the sample; base qualities were not kept.

At the junction V is shortened by 6 bases and J by 0 bases, with 6 bases in between. Its CDR3 holds 12 amino acids, cysteine through phenylalanine. Only the CDR3 portion is preserved as DNA: 36 bases, with reading frame beginning at the first base. The CDR1 and CDR2 encoded by the germline V gene are MNHNS and SASEGT. The protocol used for the library was the immunoSEQ multiplex PCR assay. TCRdb provides this immuneACCESS table in a form limited to in-frame rearrangements. Some clones are lacking; in checked studies, under half of them reflect an unresolved V gene, and why the rest are absent is not known. In all, the sample holds approximately 490,000 clones, and 78% of those were seen once. The ten largest clones take up around 0.012% of the sample. The sample was also reused in another study, on human thymus T cells. In that second paper, the authors write: The donors were immunologically healthy infants in Finland who had open corrective cardiac surgery for congenital heart defects. The thymus tissue came from surgical resects taken out during corrective cardiac surgery. Both the thymic and the peripheral blood repertoires appeared to show biased V and J gene segment usage. Highly overlapping thymic TCR repertoires among unrelated individuals were reported in the related research. The study characterized TCR alpha and beta repertoires from fewer than 10 infant thymus samples and a few related peripheral blood samples. The cohort included six male and a couple of female infants, with donor ages spanning 7 to 244 days. After being mechanically released from the tissue, thymocytes were kept at -70 degrees C in pellets of about 9-34 million cells. Genomic DNA was extracted from frozen cell pellets with a QIAsymphony instrument. Using the immunoSEQ multiplex PCR assay, the TCRB and TCRAD loci were amplified from a standardized quantity of quality-controlled genomic DNA. The amplicons spanned the V(D)J region and were long enough to cover the CDR3 and allow V and J genes to be identified. The commercial immunoSEQ service was used to sequence amplicons on an Illumina platform. Primer bias and sequencing errors were corrected as previously described, and TCRAD and TCRB were defined on the basis of the IMGT database. Repertoires were analysed with immunoSEQ Analyzer 3.0 and VDJTools, covering basic statistics, V/J segment usage, diversity estimates, rarefaction and pairwise overlap. Chao1, ChaoE, Efron-Thisted, Shannon and inverse Simpson indices were used to estimate diversity, which was also estimated on datasets down-sampled to the smallest sample. For repertoire overlap, CDR3 nucleotide sequence, V gene and J gene had to match strictly, and clustering was done by Jaccard-based multidimensional scaling. On average, thymus samples yielded approximately 780,000 unique TCRB clonotypes, whereas blood samples yielded about 80,000.

Recombination joined TRBV6-1 with TRBJ2-7, with the D gene call left open. Sequenced input: thymocytes. This sequence was found in a boy under two years old with a congenital heart defect. Donor details come from another sample of the same person, matched by shared clones. The CDR3 in this case is CASRNSSYEQYF. In nucleotide form, the sequence is TGTGCCAGCAGGAACAGCTCCTACGAGCAGTACTTC.